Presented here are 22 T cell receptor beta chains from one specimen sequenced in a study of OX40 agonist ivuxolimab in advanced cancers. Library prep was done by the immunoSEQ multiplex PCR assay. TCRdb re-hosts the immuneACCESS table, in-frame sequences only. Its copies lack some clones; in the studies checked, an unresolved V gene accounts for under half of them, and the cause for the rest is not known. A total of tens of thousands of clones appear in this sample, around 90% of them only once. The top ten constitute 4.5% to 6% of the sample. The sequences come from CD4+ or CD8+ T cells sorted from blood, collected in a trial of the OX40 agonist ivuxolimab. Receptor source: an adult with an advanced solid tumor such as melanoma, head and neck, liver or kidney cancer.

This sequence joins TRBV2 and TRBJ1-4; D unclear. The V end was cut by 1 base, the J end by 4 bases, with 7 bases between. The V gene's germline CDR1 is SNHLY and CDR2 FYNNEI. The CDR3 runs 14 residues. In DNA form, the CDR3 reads TGTGCCAGCAGTGAAGGATCGCTTAATGAAAAACTGTTTTTT. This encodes CASSEGSLNEKLFF.

The DNA for the CDR3 is TGTGCCAGCAGCCTTGGGACTAGCGGGGGGGCTAGAGATACGCAGTATTTT. Amino acid sequence: CASSLGTSGGARDTQYF. This chain joins TRBV7-3 and TRBJ2-3, with 16 bases identical to TRBD2. The junction had 7 bases not matched to a gene; V was cut back by 5 bases and J by 5 bases. The CDR3 length is 17 residues. Looked up from germline, CDR1 is SGHTA and CDR2 is FQGTGA.

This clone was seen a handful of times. CDR3 sequence: CASSSETTGNNSPLHF. The CDR3 nucleotides are TGTGCCAGCAGCAGCGAAACGACAGGGAATAATTCACCCCTCCACTTT. The rearrangement uses TRBV7-6 and TRBJ1-6, with 7 bases that match TRBD1. This CDR3 has 16 residues. Germline-derived CDR1 and CDR2 are SGHVS and FNYEAQ. Losses at the gene ends were 5 bases for V and 5 bases for J; bases not matched to a gene: 9. The full variable domain, in which reference TRBV7-6 and TRBJ1-6 provide the parts outside the CDR3, is GAGVSQSPRYKVTKRGQDVALRCDPISGHVSLYWYRQALGQGPEFLTYFNYEAQQDKSGLPNDRFSAERPEGSISTLTIQRTEQRDSAMYRCASSSETTGNNSPLHFGNGTRLTVT.

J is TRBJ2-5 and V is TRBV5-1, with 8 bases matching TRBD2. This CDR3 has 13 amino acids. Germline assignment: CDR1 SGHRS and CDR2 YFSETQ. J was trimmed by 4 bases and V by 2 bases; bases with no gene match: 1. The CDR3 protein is CASSLAGAETQYF. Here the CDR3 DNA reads TGCGCCAGCAGCTTAGCGGGAGCAGAGACCCAGTACTTC.

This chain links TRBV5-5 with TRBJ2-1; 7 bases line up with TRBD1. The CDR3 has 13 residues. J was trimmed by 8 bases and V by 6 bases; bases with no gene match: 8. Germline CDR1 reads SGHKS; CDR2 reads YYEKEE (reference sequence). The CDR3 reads CASTPTGIDEQFF. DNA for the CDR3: TGTGCCAGCACCCCGACAGGGATCGATGAGCAGTTCTTC.

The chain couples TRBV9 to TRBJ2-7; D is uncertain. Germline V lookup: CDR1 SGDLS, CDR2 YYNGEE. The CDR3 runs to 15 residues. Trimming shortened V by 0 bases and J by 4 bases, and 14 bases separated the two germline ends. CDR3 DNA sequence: TGTGCCAGCAGCGTAGTCGGCTCTCCCTTTTACGAGCAGTACTTC. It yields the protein CASSVVGSPFYEQYF.

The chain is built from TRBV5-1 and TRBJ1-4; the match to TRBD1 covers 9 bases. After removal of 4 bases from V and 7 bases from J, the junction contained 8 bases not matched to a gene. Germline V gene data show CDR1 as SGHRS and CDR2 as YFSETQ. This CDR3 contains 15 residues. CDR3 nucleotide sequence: TGCGCCAGCAGCGTGGGACAGGGAATGGGTGAAAAACTGTTTTTT. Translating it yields CASSVGQGMGEKLFF. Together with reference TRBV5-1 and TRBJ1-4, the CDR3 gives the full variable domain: KAGVTQTPRYLIKTRGQQVTLSCSPISGHRSVSWYQQTPGQGLQFLFEYFSETQRNKGNFPGRFSGRQFSNSRSEMNVSTLELGDSALYLCASSVGQGMGEKLFFGSGTQLSVL.

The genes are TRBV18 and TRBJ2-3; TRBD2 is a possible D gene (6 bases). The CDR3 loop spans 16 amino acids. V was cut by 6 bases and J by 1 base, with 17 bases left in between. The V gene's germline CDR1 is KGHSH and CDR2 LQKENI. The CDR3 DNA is TGTGCCAGCTCCCTCAATAGCGGTCTTGGCACAGATACGCAGTATTTT. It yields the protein CASSLNSGLGTDTQYF.

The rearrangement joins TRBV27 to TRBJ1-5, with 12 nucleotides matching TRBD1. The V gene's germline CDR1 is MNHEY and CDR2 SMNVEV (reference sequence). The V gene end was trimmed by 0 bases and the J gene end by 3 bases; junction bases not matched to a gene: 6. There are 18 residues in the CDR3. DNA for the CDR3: TGTGCCAGCAGTTTATCGGGGACAGGGGGCGCGAACAATCAGCCCCAGCATTTT. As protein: CASSLSGTGGANNQPQHF.

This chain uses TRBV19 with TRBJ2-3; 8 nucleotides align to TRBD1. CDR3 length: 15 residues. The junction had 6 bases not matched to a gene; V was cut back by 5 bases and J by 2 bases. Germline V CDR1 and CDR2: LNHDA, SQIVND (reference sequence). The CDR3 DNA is TGTGCCAGTAGTCCAGGACAGGGCATCACAGATACGCAGTATTTT. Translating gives CASSPGQGITDTQYF.

The CDR3 reads CASKVEVTGNTIYF. The CDR3 DNA sequence: TGTGCCAGCAAAGTTGAGGTTACTGGAAACACCATATATTTT. The chain recombines TRBV2 with TRBJ1-3; D remains unclear. Trimming shortened V by 7 bases and J by 2 bases, and 12 bases separated the two germline ends. The CDR3 consists of 14 residues. Germline lookup yields CDR1 SNHLY and CDR2 FYNNEI.

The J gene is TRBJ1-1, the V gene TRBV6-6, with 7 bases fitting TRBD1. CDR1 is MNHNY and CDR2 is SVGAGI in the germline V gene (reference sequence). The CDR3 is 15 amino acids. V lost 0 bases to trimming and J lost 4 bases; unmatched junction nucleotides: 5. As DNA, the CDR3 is TGTGCCAGCAGTTACTCCAGGGGGAGTAGCACTGAAGCTTTCTTT. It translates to CASSYSRGSSTEAFF.

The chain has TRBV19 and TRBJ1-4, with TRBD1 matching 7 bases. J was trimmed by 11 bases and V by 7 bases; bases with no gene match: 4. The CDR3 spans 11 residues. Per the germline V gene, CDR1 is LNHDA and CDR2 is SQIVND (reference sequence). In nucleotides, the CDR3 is TGTGCCAGTAAACAGGGGACGAAACTGTTTTTT. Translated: CASKQGTKLFF.

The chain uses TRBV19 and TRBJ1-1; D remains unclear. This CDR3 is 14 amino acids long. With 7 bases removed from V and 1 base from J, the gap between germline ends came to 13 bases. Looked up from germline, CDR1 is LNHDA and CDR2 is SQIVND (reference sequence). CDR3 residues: CASMDPAANTEAFF. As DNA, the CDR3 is TGTGCCAGTATGGATCCGGCAGCGAACACTGAAGCTTTCTTT.

CDR3 in DNA: TGTGCCAGTAGTCTCCTGGGACTAGCGGGGGGTGGAACCGGGGAGCTGTTTTTT. Its protein product is CASSLLGLAGGGTGELFF. The chain uses TRBV19 and TRBJ2-2; TRBD2 matches at 15 bases. CDR3 length: 18 amino acids. Germline V gene sequence: CDR1 LNHDA, CDR2 SQIVND (reference sequence). V lost 5 bases, J lost 5 bases, and 9 bases stayed unmatched.

The CDR3 sequence is CASSYGQIAGGEQYF. The DNA of the CDR3 is TGTGCCAGCTCTTACGGACAGATAGCTGGGGGCGAGCAGTACTTC. This chain connects TRBV18 to TRBJ2-7; D possibly corresponds to TRBD1 (6 bases). This CDR3 contains 15 residues. V lost 6 bases, J lost 6 bases, and 21 bases lay in between. Germline CDR1 is KGHSH and CDR2 is LQKENI.

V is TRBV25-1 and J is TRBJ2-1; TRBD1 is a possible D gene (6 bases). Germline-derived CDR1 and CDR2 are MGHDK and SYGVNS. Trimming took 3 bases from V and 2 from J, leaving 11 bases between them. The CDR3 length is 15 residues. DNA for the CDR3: TGTGCCAGCAGTGAGGACAGTTCGGCCTACAATGAGCAGTTCTTC. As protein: CASSEDSSAYNEQFF.

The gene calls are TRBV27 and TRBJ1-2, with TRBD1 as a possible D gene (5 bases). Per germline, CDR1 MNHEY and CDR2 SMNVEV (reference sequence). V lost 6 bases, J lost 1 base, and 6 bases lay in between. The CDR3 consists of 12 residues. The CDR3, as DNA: TGTGCCAGCAGGGACAATAACTATGGCTACACCTTC. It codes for CASRDNNYGYTF.

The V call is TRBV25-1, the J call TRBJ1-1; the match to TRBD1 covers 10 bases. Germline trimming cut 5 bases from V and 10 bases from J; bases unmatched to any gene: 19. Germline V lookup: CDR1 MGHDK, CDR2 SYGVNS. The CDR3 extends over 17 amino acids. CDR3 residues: CASSPNLGTGARVGAFF. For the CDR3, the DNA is TGTGCCAGCAGTCCAAACCTTGGGACAGGGGCGAGAGTCGGAGCTTTCTTT.

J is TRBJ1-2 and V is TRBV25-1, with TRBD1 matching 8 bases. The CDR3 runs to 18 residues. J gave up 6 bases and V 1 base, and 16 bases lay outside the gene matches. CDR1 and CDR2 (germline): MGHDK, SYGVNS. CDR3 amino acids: CASSEWLAGGRGWDGYTF. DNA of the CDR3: TGTGCCAGCAGTGAATGGTTGGCAGGGGGCAGGGGTTGGGATGGCTACACCTTC.

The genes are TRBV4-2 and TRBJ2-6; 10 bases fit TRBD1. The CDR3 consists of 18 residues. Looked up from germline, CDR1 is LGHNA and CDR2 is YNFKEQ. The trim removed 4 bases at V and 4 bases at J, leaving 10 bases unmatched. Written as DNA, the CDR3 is TGTGCCAGCAGCCTCCGGGACAGGGGACTCTCAGGGGCCAACGTCCTGACTTTC. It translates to CASSLRDRGLSGANVLTF.

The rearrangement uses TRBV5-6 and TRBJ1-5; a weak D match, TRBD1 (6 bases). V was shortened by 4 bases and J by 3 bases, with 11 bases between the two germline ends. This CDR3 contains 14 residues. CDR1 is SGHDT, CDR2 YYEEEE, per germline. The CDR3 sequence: CASSKQGPNQPQHF. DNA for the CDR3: TGTGCCAGCAGCAAACAGGGTCCCAATCAGCCCCAGCATTTT.